This passage covers 11 T cell receptor beta chains from one sample sequenced in a study of blood T cells in healthy people across ages. Using a J-beta primer mix together with a sample-barcoded 5' primer, a second PCR was run for roughly 7 to 12 cycles. MiXCR was run by TCRdb on the 5' RACE reads, yielding one entry per CDR3 protein. The sample comprises hundreds of thousands of distinct CDR3 sequences, less than 45% of which are singletons, and about 30% rests with the top ten. The sequencing input was blood. These receptor sequences come from an older man in good health.

The sample holds a few counts of this clonotype. The chain couples TRBV11-3 to TRBJ2-1; 9 nucleotides match TRBD1. J lost 4 bases, V lost 4 bases, and 2 bases had no gene match. In germline, CDR1 is SGHNT, CDR2 YENEEA. The CDR3 spans 14 residues. The chain's CDR3 is CASSYGTGYNEQFF. The CDR3 DNA sequence: TGTGCCAGCAGCTACGGGACAGGGTACAATGAGCAGTTCTTC.

This clonotype was counted a few times. The chain has TRBV15 and TRBJ2-5; perhaps TRBD1 as D (6 bases). Germline loops: CDR1 LNHNV, CDR2 YYDKDF (reference sequence). The CDR3 is 14 amino acids. Trimming cost V 1 base and J 5 bases, with 11 bases left between them. The CDR3 nucleotides are TGTGCCACCAGCAGAGTTGGCAGGGGTGAGACCCAGTACTTC. Protein sequence: CATSRVGRGETQYF. The complete variable domain, with remaining parts taken from reference TRBV15 and TRBJ2-5, reads DAMVIQNPRYQVTQFGKPVTLSCSQTLNHNVMYWYQQKSSQAPKLLFHYYDKDFNNEADTPDNFQSRRPNTSFCFLDIRSPGLGDTAMYLCATSRVGRGETQYFGPGTRLLVL.

This chain joins TRBV6-2 or TRBV6-3 and TRBJ1-5, with D unresolved. The germline CDR1 and CDR2 sequences are MNHEY and SVGEGT. This CDR3 spans 12 amino acids. Deletions cut 0 bases from V and 7 bases from J, with 4 bases between. DNA of the CDR3: TGTGCCAGCAGTTACTCGGTCCAGCCCCAGCATTTT. Amino acid sequence: CASSYSVQPQHF.

Concerning this clonotype itself: A much larger clone differs by one base, so this may be a read error. The CDR3 sequence: CASSLGDRAETQYF. DNA for the CDR3: TGTGCCAGCAGTTTAGGGGACAGGGCAGAGACCCAGTACTTC. V and J are TRBV12-3 or TRBV12-4 and TRBJ2-5; 9 bases match TRBD1. The CDR3 has 14 amino acids. J lost 4 bases, V lost 1 base, and 1 base had no gene match.

The rearrangement links TRBV7-2 to TRBJ2-5, with TRBD1 matching 9 bases. Trimming at V came to 2 bases and at J to 11 bases, leaving 24 bases not matched to a gene. CDR1 is SGHTA and CDR2 is FQGNSA in the germline V gene. The CDR3 spans 19 residues. The CDR3 loop reads CASSLSPLTRAGTGRRQYF. The CDR3 nucleotides read TGTGCCAGCAGCTTAAGCCCCCTTACCAGGGCAGGGACAGGGCGTCGGCAGTACTTC.

In its sample, this clonotype was seen a few times. The J gene is TRBJ2-5, the V gene TRBV4-1; 8 nucleotides match TRBD2. CDR3 length equals 16 residues. Trimming cost V 0 bases and J 0 bases; bases outside gene matches: 3. CDR1 and CDR2 from the germline V gene are MGHRA and YSYEKL. The CDR3 protein is CASSQDRGGHQETQYF. CDR3 sequence (DNA): TGCGCCAGCAGCCAAGATCGGGGGGGCCACCAAGAGACCCAGTACTTC.

This chain connects TRBV7-6 to TRBJ2-7; D is unclear. V was pared by 0 bases and J by 3 bases, with 12 bases between. The CDR3 has 15 amino acids. Per the germline V gene, CDR1 is SGHVS and CDR2 is FNYEAQ. CDR3 protein: CASSLAPGGSYEQYF. The CDR3 region has the DNA TGTGCCAGCAGCTTAGCGCCTGGCGGAAGCTACGAGCAGTACTTC.

This clonotype has ten or more counts. V and J are TRBV7-2 and TRBJ1-6; D gene uncertain. CDR1 and CDR2 (germline): SGHTA, FQGNSA. V lost 6 bases and J 7 bases, leaving 13 bases between the germline ends. CDR3 length: 14 amino acids. The CDR3 nucleotides are TGTGCCAGCAGTTACGATGCCGGAAATTCACCCCTCCACTTT. Protein: CASSYDAGNSPLHF. Variable domain in full (rest from reference TRBV7-2 and TRBJ1-6): GAGVSQSPSNKVTEKGKDVELRCDPISGHTALYWYRQSLGQGLEFLIYFQGNSAPDKSGLPSDRFSAERTGGSVSTLTIQRTQQEDSAVYLCASSYDAGNSPLHFGNGTRLTVT.

This clonotype was observed at least ten times. The chain combines TRBV3-1 with TRBJ2-7; 10 bases are shared with TRBD1. This CDR3 spans 15 amino acids. Germline V gene data show CDR1 as LGHDT and CDR2 as YNNKEL (reference sequence). The V segment lost 4 bases and the J segment 4 bases; nucleotides outside the gene matches: 7. The CDR3 region has the DNA TGTGCCAGCAGCCTCCGGACAGGGGGTCCGTACGAGCAGTACTTC. Encoded protein: CASSLRTGGPYEQYF.

This clonotype was observed a handful of times. The chain employs TRBV20-1 and TRBJ2-5; D gene ambiguous. This CDR3 is 13 amino acids long. CDR1 is DFQATT, CDR2 SNEGSKA, per germline (reference sequence). The V end lost 5 bases, the J end lost 6 bases, and 16 bases lay between the germline ends. For the CDR3, the DNA is TGCAGTGCTGGGGTAACGGAATGGCAGACCCAGTACTTC. It specifies CSAGVTEWQTQYF.

CDR3 nucleotide sequence: TGTGCCAGCTCCCCCACCCTGGCTAGCGGGTACAATGAGCAGTTCTTC. It encodes CASSPTLASGYNEQFF. J is TRBJ2-1 and V is TRBV18; 8 bases line up with TRBD2. Losses at the gene ends were 6 bases for V and 4 bases for J; bases not matched to a gene: 11. CDR3 length equals 16 residues. CDR1 and CDR2 from the germline V gene are KGHSH and LQKENI.